This note documents a single T cell receptor beta chain sequence. Its antigen is not known. The data stem from a study of cytomegalovirus exposure and HLA in healthy donors. The PCR made use of 60 Vbeta and 13 Jbeta primers. Study processing details: A later analysis counted approximately 80 million unique TCR beta chains, around 10 million shared. Profiling relied on immunoSEQ multiplex PCR, and the TCRdb table lists in-frame clones only, not all of them. V and J calls and clone size are as listed in that table; D and trimming were resolved from the DNA. The table includes around 160,000 clones, roughly 80% detected once. The study's findings and limits: The authors considered a cluster of highly shared sequence variants likely to be a sequencing artifact.

In germline, CDR1 is SGHTS, CDR2 YDEGEE. The CDR3 runs to 14 residues. V was trimmed by 2 bases and J by 1 base, leaving 9 bases between them. Sequencing was carried out using PBMCs. The rearrangement uses TRBV5-8 and TRBJ1-2; D gene uncertain. The sequence derives from a man aged 45-65 years in good health and CMV-seropositive. CDR3 in amino acids: CASSFRTFNYGYTF. The CDR3 nucleotides are TGTGCCAGCAGCTTTCGGACTTTTAACTATGGCTACACCTTC. The full variable domain, rest sourced from reference TRBV5-8 and TRBJ1-2, is EAGVTQSPTHLIKTRGQQATLRCSPISGHTSVYWYQQALGLGLQFLLWYDEGEERNRGNFPPRFSGRQFPNYSSELNVNALELEDSALYLCASSFRTFNYGYTFGSGTRLTVV.